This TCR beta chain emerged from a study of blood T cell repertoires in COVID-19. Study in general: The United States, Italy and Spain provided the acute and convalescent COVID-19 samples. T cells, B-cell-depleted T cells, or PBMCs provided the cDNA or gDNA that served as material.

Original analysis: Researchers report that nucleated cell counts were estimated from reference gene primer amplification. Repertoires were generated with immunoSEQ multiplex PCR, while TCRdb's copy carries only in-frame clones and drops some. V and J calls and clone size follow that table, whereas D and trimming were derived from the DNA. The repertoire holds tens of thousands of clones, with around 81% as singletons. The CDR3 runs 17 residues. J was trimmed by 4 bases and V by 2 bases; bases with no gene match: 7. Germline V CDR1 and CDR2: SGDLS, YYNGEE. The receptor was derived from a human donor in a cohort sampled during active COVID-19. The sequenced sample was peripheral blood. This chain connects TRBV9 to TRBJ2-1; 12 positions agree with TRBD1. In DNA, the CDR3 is TGTGCCAGCAGCGTGGGGACAGGGGGCACCCTTTACAATGAGCAGTTCTTC. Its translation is CASSVGTGGTLYNEQFF. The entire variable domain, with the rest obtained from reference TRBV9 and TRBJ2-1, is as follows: DSGVTQTPKHLITATGQRVTLRCSPRSGDLSVYWYQQSLDQGLQFLIQYYNGEERAKGNILERFSAQQFPDLHSELNLSSLELGDSALYFCASSVGTGGTLYNEQFFGPGTRLTVL.